This T cell receptor (beta chain) appears in the sequencing data of a study of siplizumab effects on memory and regulatory T cells. Overall study findings and caveats: Sequences below about 10^-5 frequency were poorly captured, and few alloreactive clones mapped to unstimulated subsets. Naive T cells, seemingly more diverse than memory cells, seemed major alloresponse contributors. Roughly 75-95% of proliferating CD4+ or CD8+ clones lacked an assignable naive or memory phenotype.

This table comes from immunoSEQ multiplex PCR, and its TCRdb copy is limited to in-frame clones, with some not included. This sample has fewer than 120,000 clones, with roughly 92% found just once. Germline CDR1 reads SGHTA; CDR2 reads FQGNSA. There are 14 residues in the CDR3. J was trimmed by 7 bases and V by 5 bases; bases with no gene match: 3. Points on this clone: Its antigen is not identified.

Sequencing input: CD4+ T cells sorted from blood. This sequence was found in a human donor in good health. The gene calls are TRBV7-2 and TRBJ1-6; TRBD1 matches at 9 bases. Here the CDR3 reads CASSGDRVNSPLHF. CDR3 nucleotide sequence: TGTGCCAGCAGCGGGGACAGGGTGAATTCACCCCTCCACTTT.